These 16 T cell receptor beta chains originate from one sample sequenced in a study of identical twins (TCRdb year 2016). Receptors were amplified or captured by 5' RACE. TCRdb lists the instrument as Illumina HiSeq 2000. TCRdb reprocessing: public reads trimmed at Q25 with fastp, clones called with MiXCR, in-frame beta chains kept. Rows with a matching CDR3 protein are joined into one entry that keeps the most common DNA and genes. Recorded for this sample are 1,800,000 or so distinct CDR3 sequences; 32% of them occurred a single time. The ten top clones hold about 0.27% of the sample. Sequenced: cord blood. The receptors stem from a newborn girl in good health.

The gene calls are TRBV14 and TRBJ1-5; 7 bases are shared with TRBD1. Germline CDR1 is SGHDN and CDR2 is FVKESK. V gave up 8 bases and J gave up 5 bases; unmatched junction bases: 9. This CDR3 is 14 amino acids long. The CDR3 coding sequence is TGTGCCAGCTGTCCAGGGGGAGAAGATCAGCCCCAGCATTTT. This translates into CASCPGGEDQPQHF.

Regarding this clonotype: The final CDR3 position lacks the conserved phenylalanine or tryptophan, pointing to a likely read error. The rearrangement uses TRBV20-1 and TRBJ1-2; the match to TRBD1 covers 10 bases. Germline CDR1 reads DFQATT; CDR2 reads SNEGSKA (reference sequence). The CDR3 is 14 amino acids. The trim removed 6 bases at V and 4 bases at J, leaving 8 bases unmatched. CDR3 in amino acids: CSARGQGIGYGYTL. CDR3 DNA sequence: TGCAGTGCGAGGGGACAGGGGATCGGCTATGGCTACACCTTA.

The chain employs TRBV10-3 and TRBJ1-3; tentative D call: TRBD1 (6 bases). Looked up from germline, CDR1 is ENHRY and CDR2 is SYGVKD. V was cut by 4 bases and J by 0 bases, with 13 bases left in between. The length of the CDR3 is 16 residues. For the CDR3, the DNA is TGTGCCATCAGTGGAGGGACAAGAGTCTCTGGAAACACCATATATTTT. This codes for CAISGGTRVSGNTIYF.

This clonotype was counted at least ten times. The genes are TRBV4-2 and TRBJ2-7, with 11 bases aligning to TRBD2. This CDR3 has 17 amino acids. The germline V gene encodes CDR1 LGHNA and CDR2 YNFKEQ. With V trimmed by 1 base and J by 4 bases, 9 bases remained unmatched. DNA of the CDR3: TGTGCCAGCAGCCAAGCTTTAGCGGGAGGGCCGGGATACGAGCAGTACTTC. Amino acid sequence: CASSQALAGGPGYEQYF.

The table lists this clonotype with many counts. A junction boundary mismatches the germline segment, possibly from a read error. The chain carries TRBV4-1 and TRBJ1-2, with 7 bases lining up with TRBD1. Germline V gene sequence: CDR1 MGHRA, CDR2 YSYEKL. This CDR3 has 14 amino acids. DNA for the CDR3: TGTGCCAGCAGCCAAGTCGCAGGGGGCTATGGCTACACCTTC. Its translation is CASSQVAGGYGYTF.

A few counts support this clonotype. The chain has TRBV28 and TRBJ1-4; a possible D gene is TRBD1 (5 bases). The V gene's germline CDR1 is MDHEN and CDR2 SYDVKM. V was trimmed by 5 bases and J by 5 bases, leaving 21 bases between them. This CDR3 region has 17 residues. The CDR3 sequence: CASSLTPGTGTNEKLFF. In nucleotides, the CDR3 is TGTGCCAGCAGTCTTACTCCTGGGACGGGGACCAATGAAAAACTGTTTTTT.

This clonotype was seen a few times. The rearrangement uses TRBV12-3 or TRBV12-4 and TRBJ1-4, with D tentatively TRBD1 (5 bases). V was shortened by 3 bases and J by 5 bases, with 10 bases between the two germline ends. This CDR3 has 14 amino acids. CDR3 nucleotide sequence: TGTGCCAGCAGTTTTAGGACACAGAATGAAAAACTGTTTTTT. Translating gives CASSFRTQNEKLFF.

A few counts support this clonotype. The rearrangement joins TRBV7-2 to TRBJ2-1; 7 nucleotides agree with TRBD1. Germline CDR1 SGHTA, CDR2 FQGNSA. The CDR3 is 14 residues long. The V gene end was trimmed by 6 bases and the J gene end by 6 bases; junction bases not matched to a gene: 8. CDR3 DNA: TGTGCCAGCAGGACAGGGAATAGGGTCAATGAGCAGTTCTTC. Its protein product is CASRTGNRVNEQFF.

This clonotype was counted only a few times. The chain carries TRBV6-1 and TRBJ1-2, with 8 bases aligning to TRBD1. CDR3 length equals 14 residues. The J segment lost 5 bases and the V segment lost 2 bases, leaving 4 bases of the junction unmatched. The germline V gene encodes CDR1 MNHNS and CDR2 SASEGT. CDR3 sequence reads: CASSETRTGYGYTF. The DNA for the CDR3 is TGTGCCAGCAGTGAAACTAGGACAGGGTATGGCTACACCTTC.

The chain joins TRBV25-1 to TRBJ2-6, with D uncertain. The CDR3 is 13 residues long. V was pared by 8 bases and J by 4 bases, with 9 bases between. CDR1 MGHDK and CDR2 SYGVNS come from the germline V gene. The CDR3 DNA sequence: TGTGCCAGCGCAAGGTTGGGGGCCAACGTCCTGACTTTC. It codes for CASARLGANVLTF.

The rearrangement joins TRBV4-1 to TRBJ2-7; 9 bases line up with TRBD1. The CDR3 has 15 residues. The germline V gene encodes CDR1 MGHRA and CDR2 YSYEKL. J was trimmed by 2 bases and V by 4 bases; bases with no gene match: 6. CDR3 bases: TGCGCCAGCAGCCCGGACGGGACAGGGACCTACGAGCAGTACTTC. Translated: CASSPDGTGTYEQYF.

The chain employs TRBV5-5 and TRBJ2-7; D tentatively reads TRBD1 or TRBD2 (5 bases each). From germline, CDR1 is SGHKS and CDR2 YYEKEE (reference sequence). The CDR3 extends over 14 amino acids. V was cut by 2 bases and J by 3 bases, with 12 bases left in between. The CDR3 sequence is CASSFPGPYYEQYF. DNA for the CDR3: TGTGCCAGCAGCTTCCCGGGACCATACTACGAGCAGTACTTC.

This clonotype was recorded at least ten times. This chain joins TRBV3-1 and TRBJ1-1; D perhaps matches TRBD1 (5 bases). CDR3 length equals 14 residues. Germline V gives CDR1 LGHDT, CDR2 YNNKEL (reference sequence). V was pared by 4 bases and J by 0 bases, with 9 bases between. The CDR3 nucleotides read TGTGCCAGCAGCCTAAACAGGATGAACACTGAAGCTTTCTTT. Encoded protein: CASSLNRMNTEAFF.

V and J are TRBV15 and TRBJ1-2; no definite D call. In germline, CDR1 is LNHNV, CDR2 YYDKDF (reference sequence). Trimming cost V 1 base and J 2 bases, with 8 bases left between them. The CDR3 has 14 amino acids. In nucleotides, the CDR3 is TGTGCCACCAGCAGAGTATCACCCAACTATGGCTACACCTTC. This translates into CATSRVSPNYGYTF.

The chain combines TRBV5-6 with TRBJ1-1; unclear D gene. Trimming pared 1 base from V and 3 bases from J, leaving 13 bases between. This CDR3 spans 15 amino acids. CDR1 and CDR2 from the germline V gene are SGHDT and YYEEEE. DNA of the CDR3: TGTGCCAGCAGCTTGTTTCGGTCAAGGGACACTGAAGCTTTCTTT. Translated: CASSLFRSRDTEAFF.

This sequence joins TRBV7-6 and TRBJ2-3; the match to TRBD2 covers 11 bases. CDR3 length: 18 amino acids. The V gene's germline CDR1 is SGHVS and CDR2 FNYEAQ. Losses at the gene ends were 7 bases for V and 5 bases for J; bases not matched to a gene: 17. The CDR3 nucleotides are TGTGCCAGCAAACCAATTCCGGGACTAGCGGCCCGTGGAGATACGCAGTATTTT. Its translation: CASKPIPGLAARGDTQYF. Full variable domain (remainder filled in from reference TRBV7-6 and TRBJ2-3): GAGVSQSPRYKVTKRGQDVALRCDPISGHVSLYWYRQALGQGPEFLTYFNYEAQQDKSGLPNDRFSAERPEGSISTLTIQRTEQRDSAMYRCASKPIPGLAARGDTQYFGPGTRLTVL.